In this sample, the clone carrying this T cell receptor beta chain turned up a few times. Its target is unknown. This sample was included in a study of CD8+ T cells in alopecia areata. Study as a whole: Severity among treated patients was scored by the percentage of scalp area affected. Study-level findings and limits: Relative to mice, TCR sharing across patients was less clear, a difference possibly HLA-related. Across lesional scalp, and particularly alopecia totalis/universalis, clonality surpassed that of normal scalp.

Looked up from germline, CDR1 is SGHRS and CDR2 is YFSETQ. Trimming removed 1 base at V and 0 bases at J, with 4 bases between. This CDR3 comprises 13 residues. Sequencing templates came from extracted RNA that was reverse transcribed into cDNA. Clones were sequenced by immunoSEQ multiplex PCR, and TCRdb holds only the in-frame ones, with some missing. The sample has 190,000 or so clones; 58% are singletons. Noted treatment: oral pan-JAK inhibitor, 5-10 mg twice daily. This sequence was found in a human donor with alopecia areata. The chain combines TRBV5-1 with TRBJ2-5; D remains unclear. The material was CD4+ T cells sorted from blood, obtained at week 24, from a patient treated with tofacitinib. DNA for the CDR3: TGCGCCAGCAGCTTGCTTTACCAAGAGACCCAGTACTTC. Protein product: CASSLLYQETQYF. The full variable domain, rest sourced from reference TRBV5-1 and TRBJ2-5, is KAGVTQTPRYLIKTRGQQVTLSCSPISGHRSVSWYQQTPGQGLQFLFEYFSETQRNKGNFPGRFSGRQFSNSRSEMNVSTLELGDSALYLCASSLLYQETQYFGPGTRLLVL.